This T cell receptor (beta chain) was retrieved from a study of blood T cells in healthy people across ages. This CDR3 is 14 amino acids long. Per the germline V gene, CDR1 is SGHDT and CDR2 is YYEEEE. Together with a sample-barcoded 5' primer, a J-beta primer mix was included in a second PCR lasting 7 to 11 cycles. Via MiXCR, TCRdb re-called the 5' RACE reads, giving one row per CDR3 protein. The data show about 1.8 million distinct CDR3 sequences, with 49% seen just once and approximately 2.1% held by the top ten. V is TRBV5-6 and J is TRBJ2-7; D is ambiguous. Gene TRBJ2-5 matches the end of the DNA better, so the J call may be wrong. The specimen sequenced was blood. The sequence derives from a woman aged 35 to 49 in good health. The CDR3 bases are TGTGCCAGCAGCTTGGGCAGGATCCTTGGGACCCAGTACTTC. It specifies CASSLGRILGTQYF.